The rows below give T cell receptor beta chains drawn from one sample of a study of blood T cell repertoires in COVID-19. The table came from immunoSEQ multiplex PCR; TCRdb's copy has only in-frame clones and leaves some out. The sample lists about 78,000 clones; over 75% were seen once. The sequenced sample consisted of peripheral blood. The receptors were sampled from a woman older than 75 with acute or convalescent COVID-19. Both conserved end residues are part of each CDR3. Each record gives: V gene, CDR3 protein.

v_call: TRBV6-5
cdr3_aa: CASSFTGGSEAFF

v_call: TRBV5-1
cdr3_aa: CASSLGPGSGANVLTF

v_call: TRBV2
cdr3_aa: CASSLTDYGNTIYF

v_call: TRBV2
cdr3_aa: CASTNVNTGSLGYTF

v_call: TRBV13
cdr3_aa: CASSSQNKAGGVYEQYF

v_call: TRBV4-1
cdr3_aa: CASSQAQDLSRGYTF

v_call: TRBV5-8
cdr3_aa: CASSLGTVLTGNTIYF

v_call: TRBV20-1
cdr3_aa: CSASRTRLADTQYF

v_call: TRBV28
cdr3_aa: CASRWQGSSPLHF

v_call: TRBV7-9
cdr3_aa: CASSQLSEKLFF

v_call: TRBV4-2
cdr3_aa: CASSQELAISTDTQYF

v_call: TRBV28
cdr3_aa: CASTTDWNTEAFF

v_call: TRBV2
cdr3_aa: CASRNDRGQPQHF

v_call: TRBV28
cdr3_aa: CAGSTPGGPNEKLFF

v_call: TRBV28
cdr3_aa: CASSSGRSTDTQYF

v_call: TRBV5-8
cdr3_aa: CASSRRRGNTEAFF

v_call: TRBV7-2
cdr3_aa: CASSHRDRINNEQFF

v_call: TRBV2
cdr3_aa: CASSTGSNTDTQYF

v_call: TRBV7-8
cdr3_aa: CASSDPSGTEAFF

v_call: TRBV6-5
cdr3_aa: CASSSTGAGTGELFF

v_call: TRBV4-1
cdr3_aa: CASSQVGAGTEAFF

v_call: TRBV7-9
cdr3_aa: CASSLEGLWEKLFF

v_call: TRBV2
cdr3_aa: CASSTQGSDQPQHF

v_call: TRBV11-2
cdr3_aa: CASSLDRFYGYTF

v_call: TRBV25-1
cdr3_aa: CASSESSLIHNEQFF

v_call: TRBV3-1/TRBV3-2
cdr3_aa: CATWAGVDQPQHF

v_call: TRBV4-2
cdr3_aa: CASSPSPGVMNTEAFF

v_call: TRBV7-6
cdr3_aa: CASSPTFPSGYNEQFF

v_call: TRBV3-1/TRBV3-2
cdr3_aa: CASSQAEALDEKLFF

v_call: TRBV19
cdr3_aa: CASSPDLTGGEQFF

v_call: TRBV5-5
cdr3_aa: CASRFQGADGYTF

v_call: TRBV11-2
cdr3_aa: CASSFWRGAQYEQYF

v_call: TRBV2
cdr3_aa: CASSPKGASGRFGYNEQFF

v_call: TRBV6-5
cdr3_aa: CASRTDRVGNQPQHF

v_call: TRBV6-5
cdr3_aa: CASSYSIGGTEAFF

v_call: TRBV2
cdr3_aa: CAINGRDPSGNTIYF

v_call: TRBV11-2
cdr3_aa: CASSRTGTSGRTGNEQFF

v_call: TRBV6-5
cdr3_aa: CASSPTGVGYTF

v_call: TRBV7-2
cdr3_aa: CASSLEGNYGYTF

v_call: TRBV7-3
cdr3_aa: CASSILMNTEAFF

v_call: TRBV18
cdr3_aa: CASSPPSQAGNEQFF

v_call: TRBV9
cdr3_aa: CASSVDAGGNTGELFF